Presented here are 20 T cell receptor beta chains from one specimen sequenced in a study of T-cell reconstitution after alpha-beta-depleted transplantation in children. A TCRbeta library incorporating unique molecular identifiers was prepared. A single record per CDR3 protein comes from TCRdb applying MiXCR to the PCR reads. This sample yields about 91,000 distinct CDR3 sequences, of which roughly 8.4% are seen a single time; approximately 7% belongs to the top ten. The sequencing used PBMCs from the stem cell graft donor, collected from the stem cell graft. The receptors originated from a human donor who donated a stem cell graft to a child with congenital amegakaryocytic thrombocytopenia.

This clonotype was observed a few times. V is TRBV19 and J is TRBJ1-5, with 9 positions matching TRBD1. V gave up 8 bases and J gave up 4 bases; unmatched junction bases: 9. Germline CDR1 and CDR2: LNHDA and SQIVND (reference sequence). There are 15 residues in the CDR3. This CDR3 reads CASAQGALGNQPQHF. CDR3 in DNA: TGTGCCAGTGCACAGGGGGCCCTGGGGAATCAGCCCCAGCATTTT. The full variable domain, in which reference TRBV19 and TRBJ1-5 provide the parts outside the CDR3, is DGGITQSPKYLFRKEGQNVTLSCEQNLNHDAMYWYRQDPGQGLRLIYYSQIVNDFQKGDIAEGYSVSREKKESFPLTVTSAQKNPTAFYLCASAQGALGNQPQHFGDGTRLSIL.

This clonotype was picked up many times. V usage is TRBV12-3 or TRBV12-4 and J usage is TRBJ2-5, with a possible D match to TRBD1 (6 bases). The CDR3 is made up of 13 amino acids. Trimming pared 11 bases from V and 2 bases from J, leaving 15 bases between. CDR3 nucleotides: TGTGCCGTAGGTTCAGGGGTTCAAGAGACCCAGTACTTC. Translating gives CAVGSGVQETQYF.

In this sample, this clonotype turned up many times. This chain links TRBV12-3 or TRBV12-4 with TRBJ2-2; TRBD2 matches at 13 bases. The CDR3 consists of 18 residues. V was clipped by 7 bases and J by 7 bases; unmatched bases: 15. The CDR3, as DNA: TGTGCCAGCACTCCGGCGTTGGGACTAGCGGGATCGGGCGGGGAGCTGTTTTTT. Protein sequence: CASTPALGLAGSGGELFF.

This clonotype has at least ten counts. This rearrangement joins TRBV7-8 to TRBJ1-1, with D possibly being TRBD1 (6 bases). From germline, CDR1 is SGHVS and CDR2 FQNEAQ. V lost 5 bases, J lost 3 bases, and 10 bases lay in between. The CDR3 is made up of 13 amino acids. Written as DNA, the CDR3 is TGTGCCAGCAGCCCAAACAGGGACACTGAAGCTTTCTTT. Protein sequence: CASSPNRDTEAFF.

This clonotype was detected ten times or more. The rearrangement uses TRBV10-3 and TRBJ2-1; maybe TRBD2 (6 bases). With 4 bases removed from V and 9 bases from J, the gap between germline ends came to 10 bases. The CDR3 runs to 12 residues. Germline loops: CDR1 ENHRY, CDR2 SYGVKD. Written as DNA, the CDR3 is TGTGCCATCAGTGGGAGGGACTCTGAGCAGTTCTTC. Its protein product is CAISGRDSEQFF.

The genes are TRBV7-6 and TRBJ2-2; D gene uncertain. Germline values: CDR1 SGHVS, CDR2 FNYEAQ. CDR3 length: 14 residues. Between the trimmed V and J ends, which lost 3 bases and 1 base, there was a span of 6 bases. The CDR3 loop is CASSFNGNTGELFF. CDR3 in DNA: TGTGCCAGCAGCTTCAACGGGAACACCGGGGAGCTGTTTTTT.

This clonotype was picked up many times. The genes are TRBV12-3 or TRBV12-4 and TRBJ1-4; no clear D gene. The germline V and J ends were trimmed by 5 bases and 4 bases, with 17 bases remaining between them. CDR3 size: 16 residues. The CDR3 DNA reads TGTGCCAGCAGTCCACCGATGGCTGGGAGTAATGAAAAACTGTTTTTT. This encodes CASSPPMAGSNEKLFF.

This clonotype was picked up many times. DNA of the CDR3: TGTGCCAGCAGCCCCGGGACTGGTGCGACCTACGAGCAGTACTTC. Translating it yields CASSPGTGATYEQYF. The chain carries TRBV7-8 and TRBJ2-7, with D possibly TRBD2 on 6 matching bases. CDR3 size: 15 residues. CDR1 and CDR2 (germline): SGHVS, FQNEAQ. V lost 5 bases and J lost 2, with 16 bases in between.

This clonotype was observed many times. J is TRBJ2-1 and V is TRBV20-1; 12 bases map to TRBD2. Germline CDR1 and CDR2: DFQATT and SNEGSKA (reference sequence). Trimming cost V 6 bases and J 7 bases; bases outside gene matches: 7. This CDR3 has 14 amino acids. The CDR3 reads CSAPVLAGGNEQFF. CDR3 DNA sequence: TGCAGTGCCCCGGTACTAGCGGGAGGTAATGAGCAGTTCTTC.

This clonotype has ten or more counts. This chain uses TRBV6-2 or TRBV6-3 with TRBJ2-1, with 7 bases matching TRBD2. Germline CDR1 reads MNHEY; CDR2 reads SVGEGT. CDR3 length: 16 residues. Trimming at V came to 2 bases and at J to 4 bases, leaving 8 bases not matched to a gene. The CDR3 reads CASSYEVGAGYNEQFF. CDR3 nucleotide sequence: TGTGCCAGCAGTTACGAGGTAGGAGCGGGGTACAATGAGCAGTTCTTC.

At least ten counts were recorded for this clonotype. The chain has TRBV11-2 and TRBJ1-4; possible D gene TRBD1, 5 bases. V was clipped by 1 base and J by 8 bases, with 11 bases between them. CDR1 is SGHAT and CDR2 is FQNNGV in the germline V gene. CDR3 size: 14 residues. As DNA, the CDR3 is TGTGCCAGCAGCTTAGGGCAGGGTTTCGAAAAACTGTTTTTT. Amino acid sequence: CASSLGQGFEKLFF.

This clonotype was seen ten or more times. This chain links TRBV13 with TRBJ2-4; D uncertain. The CDR3 is 12 residues long. V dropped 5 bases and J dropped 4 bases, with 6 bases sitting between them. Germline V gene lookup returns CDR1 PRHDT and CDR2 FYEKMQ (reference sequence). CDR3 DNA sequence: TGTGCCAGCAGCCCGCGGAAAAACATTCAGTACTTC. It yields the protein CASSPRKNIQYF.

This clonotype was recorded at least ten times. CDR3 amino acids: CASSLAVSNQPQHF. As DNA, the CDR3 is TGTGCCAGCAGTTTAGCGGTTAGCAATCAGCCCCAGCATTTT. This chain joins TRBV12-3 or TRBV12-4 and TRBJ1-5; D is uncertain. The ends were cut back, 0 bases at V and 0 bases at J, with 3 bases in the middle. This CDR3 has 14 amino acids.

In its sample, this clonotype was seen many times. The V call is TRBV5-1, the J call TRBJ2-3; D may correspond to TRBD1 or TRBD2 (5 bases each). Germline V gene lookup returns CDR1 SGHRS and CDR2 YFSETQ. The CDR3 is 13 residues long. V lost 4 bases and J 4 bases, leaving 10 bases between the germline ends. DNA of the CDR3: TGCGCCAGCAGCCCGGGGCTGTCAGATACGCAGTATTTT. It encodes CASSPGLSDTQYF. Supplemented by reference TRBV5-1 and TRBJ2-3, the full variable domain reads KAGVTQTPRYLIKTRGQQVTLSCSPISGHRSVSWYQQTPGQGLQFLFEYFSETQRNKGNFPGRFSGRQFSNSRSEMNVSTLELGDSALYLCASSPGLSDTQYFGPGTRLTVL.

This clonotype has a handful of counts. This rearrangement joins TRBV7-9 to TRBJ1-3, with D unresolved. V lost 4 bases, J lost 4 bases, and 11 bases lay in between. CDR1 and CDR2 (germline): SEHNR, FQNEAQ (reference sequence). CDR3 length: 14 amino acids. In nucleotides, the CDR3 is TGTGCCAGCAGCTGGGTTTCTGGGGGAAACACCATATATTTT. Residues: CASSWVSGGNTIYF.

At least ten counts were recorded for this clonotype. The CDR3, as DNA: TGTGCCAGCAGTTACAGGACCTATGGCTACACCTTC. It specifies CASSYRTYGYTF. V is TRBV6-2 or TRBV6-3 and J is TRBJ1-2; the D is unclear. The CDR3 loop spans 12 amino acids. The germline gives CDR1 MNHEY, CDR2 SVGEGT. V shed 2 bases and J shed 4 bases, with 5 bases lying between them.

The table lists this clonotype with many counts. V usage is TRBV6-2 or TRBV6-3 and J usage is TRBJ2-7; D is ambiguous. Germline CDR1 MNHEY, CDR2 SVGEGT. This CDR3 is 13 amino acids long. The germline V and J ends were trimmed by 5 bases and 1 base, with 9 bases remaining between them. The DNA for the CDR3 is TGTGCCAGCAGTACCCCTCAGTCCTACGAGCAGTACTTC. As protein: CASSTPQSYEQYF.

The table lists this clonotype with many counts. V and J are TRBV9 and TRBJ2-7, with 8 positions matching TRBD2. Per the germline V gene, CDR1 is SGDLS and CDR2 is YYNGEE. The ends lost 4 bases at V and 2 bases at J; junction bases unmatched: 5. The CDR3 length is 14 residues. As DNA, the CDR3 is TGTGCCAGCAGCCAAAGCGGGAGAACCTACGAGCAGTACTTC. Protein product: CASSQSGRTYEQYF. The full variable domain, in which reference TRBV9 and TRBJ2-7 provide the parts outside the CDR3, is DSGVTQTPKHLITATGQRVTLRCSPRSGDLSVYWYQQSLDQGLQFLIQYYNGEERAKGNILERFSAQQFPDLHSELNLSSLELGDSALYFCASSQSGRTYEQYFGPGTRLTVT.

This clonotype has a count of ten or more. V and J are TRBV6-1 and TRBJ2-4; TRBD2 might be the D (6 bases). This CDR3 spans 15 amino acids. The V end was cut by 6 bases, the J end by 1 base, with 13 bases between. Germline CDR1 and CDR2: MNHNS and SASEGT. The CDR3 bases are TGTGCCAGCAGCAAGGGACTCCTGGCCAAAAACATTCAGTACTTC. Translating gives CASSKGLLAKNIQYF.

This clonotype came up a few times. V gene TRBV11-2 combines with J gene TRBJ2-1; 10 bases are shared with TRBD2. The trim removed 1 base at V and 2 bases at J, leaving 14 bases unmatched. The CDR3 sequence is 20 residues long. Germline lookup yields CDR1 SGHAT and CDR2 FQNNGV. The CDR3 sequence: CASSLGGLAGVGGAYNEQFF. The CDR3 DNA follows: TGTGCCAGCAGCTTAGGTGGGCTAGCGGGAGTCGGGGGGGCCTACAATGAGCAGTTCTTC.